This T cell receptor beta chain was profiled in a study of cytomegalovirus exposure and HLA in healthy donors (dated by TCRdb to 2016 to 2017). Some background on the complete study: An earlier analysis of several hundred of the donors reported about 300 Gb of sequence data and approximately 120 million unique TCR beta sequences obtained from roughly 180 million T cells. High-throughput TCR immunosequencing, statistical association of individual TCRs with disease status, and machine learning were combined to predict cytomegalovirus infection status. All discovery cohort repertoires had been generated using a single sequencing platform. A later analysis re-analyzed previously published TCR beta repertoires from 660 or so donors and added high-resolution HLA genotyping to study TCR occurrence patterns. About 300 gigabases of sequencing data and around 90 million unique TCR sequences made up an early release that covered over 550 HLA-typed donors. The number of donors typed differed by locus, with about 629-640 for A, B, C, DRB1 and DQB1, more than 500 for DQA1, some 570 for DPA1, and some 440 for DPB1. Donor age, sex, ethnicity and CMV serostatus were collected together with the repertoire data. The genetic ancestry cluster associated with self-reported Caucasian donors included 70% to 85% of the 350 to 500 genotyped donors. The T cell repertoires of 700 or so subjects were profiled by immunosequencing and related to cytomegalovirus serostatus. An earlier analysis of around 580 of the donors used high-throughput TCR beta sequencing to judge whether each TCR beta V gene segment behaved as functional or pseudogenic. A separate validation cohort of some 130 different subjects was used in addition to the roughly 720-subject first cohort. Rather than drawing on any new phenotypic data, the later analysis identified candidate immune exposures from TCR beta sequences and the way those sequences occurred across donors. About 5 DR-DQ haplotypes were handled as single units for association and clustering, since linkage in the cohort was strong. The study aimed to test whether cataloging public T cell receptors could reveal signatures of past pathogen exposure. On average, about 240,000 unique TCR beta nucleotide sequences were sequenced per donor among fewer than 500 genotyped donors of the cohort, with roughly 18% of those sequences being non-productive. A later genetic analysis took genome-wide SNP genotypes for 398 of the 666 donors and used that subset as a discovery cohort. HLA typing covered class I and class II loci at four-digit resolution.

What the authors observed across the whole study: In a later analysis, HLA-associated TCR beta chains were found to be more clonally expanded and to have lower generation probabilities than equally common non-associated chains. The sequencing pipeline was judged likely to have produced a cluster of highly shared sequence variants as a technical artifact. The classifier was reported to diagnose cytomegalovirus status with high specificity and sensitivity in both the original cohort and the validation cohort. Presence/absence analyses assumed roughly uniform sequencing depth across donors, an assumption that may not hold. According to a later analysis, most CMV-associated TCR beta chains appeared to be HLA-restricted, and the HLA associations seemed to be driven largely by CMV exposure. According to a later analysis, TCR association rates differed among HLA loci, with DRB1 alleles showing the most associated TCRs and HLA-C alleles showing the fewest. According to a later genetic analysis, donors in an Asian-associated ancestry cluster had fewer N-insertions in productive TCRs than the roughly 670-donor mean. Correlated functional status among segregating V segments might reflect linkage disequilibrium, but an unknown experimental factor could not be ruled out. In vitro tests confirmed that a few of the cytomegalovirus-associated TCR beta chains recognize cytomegalovirus antigens. Assigning TCR associations to individual alleles was difficult when HLA alleles, especially DR and DQ, strongly co-occurred. The only immune exposure information available for the cohort was CMV serostatus. Some IMGT-functional V segments, including TRBV6-2 and TRBV6-3, could not be distinguished by the 87-base-pair reads and were therefore excluded. At a false discovery rate of 0.05, a later analysis linked roughly 17,000 TCR beta sequences to specific HLA alleles. Because counts were too low, roughly 18 rarely observed V segments, including chromosome 9 orphons, were left out of the earlier analysis of 587 of the donors. A further reported finding was that TCR beta sequences accurately predicted the HLA-A and HLA-B alleles for most subjects in the first cohort. Because HLA typing was missing for some donors at each locus, association tests included only the typed subset. In the study, about 150 TCR beta chains were listed as associated with cytomegalovirus. A later genetic analysis associated a missense DCLRE1C variant with V-gene and J-gene trimming of TCR beta chains, and an independent cohort replicated the association. It was suggested by the authors that the approach could potentially be generalized to other disease states and immunological phenotypes. Only TCR beta chains were sequenced in this cohort, and the absence of alpha or paired-chain data limited detectable features. Most TCR sequences were observed very rarely across donors, whereas some public TCRs were present in many individuals. According to a later analysis, parvovirus B19, influenza, CMV and Epstein-Barr virus appeared linked to several top co-occurrence clusters. Broadly in line with IMGT annotations, most TCR beta V segments showed up in productive rearrangements about 87% or about 30% of the time in an earlier analysis of 450 to 600 of the donors.

Notes on this clone: Its antigen remains unidentified. Per-base qualities were not stored, and no clone one base away is much larger.

The cohort consisted of hundreds of healthy bone marrow donors. All cohort members were sampled while nominally healthy, although unrecorded immune exposures were likely present. The donor tested CMV seronegative, placing the donor among the 352 seronegative members of the cohort. Each donor provided a peripheral blood sample, and peripheral blood mononuclear cells were used for TCR beta sequencing. Genomic DNA extraction from the blood cell samples was performed with the Qiagen DNeasy Blood Extraction Kit. The library was made by the immunoSEQ multiplex PCR assay. For the multiplex PCR, a mixture combining 60 forward primers for TCR Vbeta segments and 13 reverse primers for TCR Jbeta segments was used. The CDR3 region of rearranged TCR beta genes was amplified from genomic DNA with a multiplex PCR assay. The amplified TCR beta libraries were sequenced on the Illumina HiSeq System as 87-base-pair reads. On the study's bioinformatics: Across the 670 or so repertoires, a later analysis counted tens of millions of unique TCR beta chains, approximately 12 million of which were shared by at least two donors. Raw reads were error-corrected and collapsed into unique sequences with a nearest-neighbor algorithm that merged closely related sequences to remove PCR and sequencing errors. Alignment of CDR3 sequences to IMGT reference sequences was used to assign V, D and J gene segments. For a sequence to be retained, a match of at least six nucleotides was required to both a V gene segment and a J gene segment. A rearrangement counted as productive if the CDR3 had no stop codons and remained in frame with V and J, and every other rearrangement counted as non-productive. CDR3 was defined by IMGT convention, running from the second conserved V-encoded cysteine to the conserved J-encoded phenylalanine. The earlier analysis of about 590 of the donors excluded sequences that lacked an unambiguous match to a single V gene segment. An earlier analysis of 587 of the donors classified V segments as functional when productive rearrangements were above 56.7% and as segregating when the standard deviation between donors was above 5%. A statistical classification framework was built for diagnosing cytomegalovirus status from the catalog of TCR beta chain sequences. In a later analysis, TCR nucleotide sequences were compared against IMGT/GENE-DB human TR gene sequences so that V and J genes could be assigned. A later analysis assigned CDR3 sequences and most-parsimonious VDJ recombination scenarios with the TCRdist pipeline. In a later analysis, every TCR beta chain was defined by the combination of its CDR3 amino acid sequence and its V-gene family, and reads without a unique V-gene family were dropped. To address suspected cross-contamination and a sequencing artifact, a later analysis removed around 590 highly shared, low-generation-probability nucleotide sequences. For each public chain, a later analysis derived a clonal expansion index from normalized ranks of inferred template counts within each repertoire. A later analysis computed generation probabilities with a VDJ recombination model fitted to out-of-frame rearrangements, and checked the results against IGoR. In a later analysis, hypergeometric tests were used to score TCR-TCR, TCR-HLA and TCR-CMV co-occurrence, with a repertoire-size bias correction applied to TCR pairs. A later analysis estimated false discovery rates by permuting HLA or CMV assignments 20 times. In a later analysis, co-occurring TCRs were grouped using DBSCAN, with TCRdist sequence similarity added in when clustering inside HLA-allele-positive subsets. Repertoires with fewer than 30,000 or more than 120,000 public chains, plus five repertoires with anomalous nucleotide sharing, were excluded from co-occurrence clustering. TCRdb carries this immuneACCESS record with in-frame sequences only. Its versions omit some clonotypes, under half of them owing to an unresolved V gene in the studies checked, with the rest unexplained. D and trimming come from the DNA, and the V and J calls and clone size come from that table. The sample table lists over 65,000 clones, 60% to 80% of them with a count of one. The ten top clones hold about 2.2% of the sample.

From a lookup of the germline V gene (reference sequence), CDR1 and CDR2 are LNHDA and SQIVND. Relative to germline, V is missing 3 bases and J is missing 8 bases, with 11 bases of the junction outside any gene match. The CDR3 spans 15 residues, from the cysteine through the phenylalanine. Only CDR3 DNA is held: 45 bases, read in frame from base 1. Sample: PBMCs. This clonotype was sampled from a man aged 40-49 years in good health and CMV-seronegative. The rearranged segments are TRBV19 and TRBJ1-2; 8 central nucleotides agree with TRBD1. The CDR3 protein: CASSMGQGAGGGYTF. The nucleotides are TGTGCCAGTAGTATGGGGCAGGGGGCTGGAGGAGGCTACACCTTC.